The T cell receptor beta chain described here comes from a study of T-cell memory formation after mild COVID-19. Study-level points and caveats: Later expanders leaned toward CD4+, whereas clones contracting from day 15 to 85 were balanced CD4/CD8.

The germline V gene encodes CDR1 DFQATT and CDR2 SNEGSKA (reference sequence). The CDR3 has 15 amino acids. Deletions cut 1 base from V and 2 bases from J, with 12 bases between. This clonotype appeared a few times. Its antigen is unknown. TCRdb used MiXCR to reprocess the 5' RACE reads, holding one entry per CDR3 protein. Of about 560,000 distinct CDR3 sequences listed, 15% to 20% are singletons. Sequenced sample: PBMCs or a T cell subset sorted from them (not recorded which). The J gene is TRBJ2-1, the V gene TRBV20-1, with D possibly being TRBD2 (6 bases). The source is an adult woman who had mild COVID-19 (a few samples of this study predate the infection). Cell type and time point are not known. In DNA form, the CDR3 reads TGCAGTGCTAGAGGACTAGACCTACCCTACAATGAGCAGTTCTTC. Encoded protein: CSARGLDLPYNEQFF.